This T cell receptor beta chain came from a study of CD8 T cells in Susac syndrome. Random hexamers were used to reverse transcribe an amount of roughly 0.5 to 1 ug RNA. MiXCR, run by TCRdb on the immunoSEQ multiplex PCR reads, gives a single entry per CDR3 protein. The sample has 150,000 to 200,000 distinct CDR3 sequences; just under 95% are singletons. CDR3 length: 15 residues. With V trimmed by 6 bases and J by 6 bases, 10 bases remained unmatched. Germline assignment: CDR1 SGHNT and CDR2 YYREEE (reference sequence). V and J are TRBV5-4 and TRBJ2-1, with 9 positions matching TRBD1. The source of this sequence is a human donor in good health. The sample was CD4+ T cells from PBMCs. The CDR3 sequence: CASMRGQGSGNEQFF. DNA for the CDR3: TGTGCCAGCATGCGGGGACAGGGTTCGGGCAATGAGCAGTTCTTC.